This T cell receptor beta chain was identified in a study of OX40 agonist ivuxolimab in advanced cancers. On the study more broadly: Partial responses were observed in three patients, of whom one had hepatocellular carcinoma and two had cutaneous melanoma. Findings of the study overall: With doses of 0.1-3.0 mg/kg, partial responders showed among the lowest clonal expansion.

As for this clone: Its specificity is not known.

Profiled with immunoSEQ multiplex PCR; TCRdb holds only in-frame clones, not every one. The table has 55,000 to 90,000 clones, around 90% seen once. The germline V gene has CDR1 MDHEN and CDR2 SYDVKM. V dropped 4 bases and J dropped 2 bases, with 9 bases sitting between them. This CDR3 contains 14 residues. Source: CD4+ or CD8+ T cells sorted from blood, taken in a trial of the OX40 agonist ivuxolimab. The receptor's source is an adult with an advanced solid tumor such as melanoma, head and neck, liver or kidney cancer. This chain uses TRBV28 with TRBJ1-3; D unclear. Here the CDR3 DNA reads TGTGCCAGCAGTTCATCTAATACTGGAAACACCATATATTTT. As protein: CASSSSNTGNTIYF.